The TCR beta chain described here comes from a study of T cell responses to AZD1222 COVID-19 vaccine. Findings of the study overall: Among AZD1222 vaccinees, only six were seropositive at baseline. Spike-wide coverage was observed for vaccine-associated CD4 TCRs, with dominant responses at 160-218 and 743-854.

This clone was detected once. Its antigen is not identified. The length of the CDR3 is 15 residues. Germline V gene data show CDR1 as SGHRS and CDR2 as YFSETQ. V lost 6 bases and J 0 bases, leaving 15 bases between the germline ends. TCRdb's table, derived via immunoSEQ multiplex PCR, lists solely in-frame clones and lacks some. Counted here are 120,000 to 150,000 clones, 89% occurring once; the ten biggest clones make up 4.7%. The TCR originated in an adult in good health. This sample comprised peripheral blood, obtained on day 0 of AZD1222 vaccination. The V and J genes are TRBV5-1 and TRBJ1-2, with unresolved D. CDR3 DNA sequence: TGCGCCAGCACCGCCGGTGCAGGAACTAACTATGGCTACACCTTC. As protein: CASTAGAGTNYGYTF.